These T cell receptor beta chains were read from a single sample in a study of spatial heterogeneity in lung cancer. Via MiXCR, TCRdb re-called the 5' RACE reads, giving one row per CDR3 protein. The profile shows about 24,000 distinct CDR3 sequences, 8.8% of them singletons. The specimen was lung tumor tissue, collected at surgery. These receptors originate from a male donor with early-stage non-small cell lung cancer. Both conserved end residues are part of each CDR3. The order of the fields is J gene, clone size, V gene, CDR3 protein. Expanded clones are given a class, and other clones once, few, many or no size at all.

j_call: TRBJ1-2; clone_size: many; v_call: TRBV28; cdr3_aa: CASSLGWRGSALDYGYTF
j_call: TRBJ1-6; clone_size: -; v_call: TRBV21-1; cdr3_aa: CASSRNTGVSLHF
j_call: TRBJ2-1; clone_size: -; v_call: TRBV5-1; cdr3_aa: CASSFQGEYGNEQFF
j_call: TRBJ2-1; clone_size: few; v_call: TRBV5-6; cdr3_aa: CASSFPRGILAIVDNEQFF
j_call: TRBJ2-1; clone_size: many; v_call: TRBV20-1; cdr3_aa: CSARERRQIF
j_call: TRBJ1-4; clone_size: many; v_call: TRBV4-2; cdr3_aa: CASSQGADRWEKLFF
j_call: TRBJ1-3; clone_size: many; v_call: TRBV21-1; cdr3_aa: CASLLLGTVGNTIYF
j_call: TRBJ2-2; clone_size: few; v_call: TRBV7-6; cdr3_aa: CASSLRQAGELFF
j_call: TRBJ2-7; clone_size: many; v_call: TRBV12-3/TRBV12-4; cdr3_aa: CASSPRDGSYEQYF
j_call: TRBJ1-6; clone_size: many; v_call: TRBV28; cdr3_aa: CASRPDGNSPLHF
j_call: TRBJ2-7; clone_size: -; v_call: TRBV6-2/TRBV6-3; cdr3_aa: CASSYSGGEQYF
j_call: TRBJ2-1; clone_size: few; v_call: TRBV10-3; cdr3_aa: CAISESLANSYNEQFF
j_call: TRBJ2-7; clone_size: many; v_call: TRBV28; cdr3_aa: CASSLLGTGLYEQYF
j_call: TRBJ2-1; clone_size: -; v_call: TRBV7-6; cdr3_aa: CASSLLAGANNNEQFF
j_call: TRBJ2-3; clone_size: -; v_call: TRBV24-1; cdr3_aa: CATSEPAGGGSTDTQYF
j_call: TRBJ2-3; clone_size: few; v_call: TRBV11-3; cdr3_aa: CASSLGGGGEGTDTQYF
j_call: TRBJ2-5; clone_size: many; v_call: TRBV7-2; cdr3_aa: CASSPSSAGEKTQYF
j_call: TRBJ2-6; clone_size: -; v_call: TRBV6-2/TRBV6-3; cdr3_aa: CASSSYRDSGANVLTF
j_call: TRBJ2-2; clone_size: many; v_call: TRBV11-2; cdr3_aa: CASSLDLITQGLGGELFF
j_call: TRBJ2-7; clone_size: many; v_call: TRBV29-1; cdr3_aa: CSVGAAPYEQYF
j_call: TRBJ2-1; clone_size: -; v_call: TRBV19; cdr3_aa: CASSIVMAGGPNEQFF
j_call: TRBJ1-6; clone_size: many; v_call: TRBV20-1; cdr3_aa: CSARGDGYSPLHF
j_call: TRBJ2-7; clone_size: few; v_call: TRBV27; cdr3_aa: CASSLILGAPYEQYF
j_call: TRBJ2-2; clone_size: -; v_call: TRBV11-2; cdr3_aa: CASSSDYTGELFF
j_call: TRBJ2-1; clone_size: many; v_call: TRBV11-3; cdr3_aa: CASSHGLAGGNEQFF
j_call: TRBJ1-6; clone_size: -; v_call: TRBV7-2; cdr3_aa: CASSFALSRRTGNSPLHF
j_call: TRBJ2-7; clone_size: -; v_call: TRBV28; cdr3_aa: CASSSRSEQYF
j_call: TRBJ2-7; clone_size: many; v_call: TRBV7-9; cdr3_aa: CASRPRDRYEQYF
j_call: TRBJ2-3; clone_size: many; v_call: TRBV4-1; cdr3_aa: CASALGGFTDTQYF
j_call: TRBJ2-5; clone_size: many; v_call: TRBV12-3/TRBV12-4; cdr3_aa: CASTRDTGAQYF
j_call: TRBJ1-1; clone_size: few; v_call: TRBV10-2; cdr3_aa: CASSAYGPNTEAFF
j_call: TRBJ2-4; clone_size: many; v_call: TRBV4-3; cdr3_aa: CASSQAGRGTGNIQYF
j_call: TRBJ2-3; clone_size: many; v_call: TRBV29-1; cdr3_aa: CSLSGEADTQYF
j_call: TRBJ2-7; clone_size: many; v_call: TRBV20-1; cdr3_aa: CSARTGIYEQYF
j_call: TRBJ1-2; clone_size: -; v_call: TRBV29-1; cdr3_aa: CRVGHSAGGYTF
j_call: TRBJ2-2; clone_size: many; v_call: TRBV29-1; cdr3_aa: CSGRTASTGELFF
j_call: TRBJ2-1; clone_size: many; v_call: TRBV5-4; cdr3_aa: CASQRGGAYNEQFF
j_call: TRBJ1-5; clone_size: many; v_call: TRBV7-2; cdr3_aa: CASSLGGDQPQHF
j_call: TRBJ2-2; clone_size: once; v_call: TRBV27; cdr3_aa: CASRTGLAGTNTGELFF
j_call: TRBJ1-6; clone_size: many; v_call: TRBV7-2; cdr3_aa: CASSLAQGRRPLHF
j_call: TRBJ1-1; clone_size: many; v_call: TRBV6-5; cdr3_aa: CASSYSITRPEAFF
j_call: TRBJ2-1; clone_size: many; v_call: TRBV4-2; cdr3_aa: CASSQDVGGLGGRNEQFF
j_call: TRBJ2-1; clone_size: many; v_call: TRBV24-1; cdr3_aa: CATSDLAGGRYNEQFF
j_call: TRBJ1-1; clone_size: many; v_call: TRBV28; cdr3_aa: CASNRDTEAFF
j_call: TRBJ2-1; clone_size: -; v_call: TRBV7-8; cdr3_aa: CASSSTHASYNEQFF
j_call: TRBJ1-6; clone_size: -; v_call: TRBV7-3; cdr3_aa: CASSLSPNSPLHF
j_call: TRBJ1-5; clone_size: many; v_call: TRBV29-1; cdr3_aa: CSVATGSGSQPQHF
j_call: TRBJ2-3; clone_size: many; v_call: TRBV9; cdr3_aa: CASSESPRADTQYF
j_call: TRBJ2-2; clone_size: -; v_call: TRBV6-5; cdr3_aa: CASSHGLAGDLGELFF
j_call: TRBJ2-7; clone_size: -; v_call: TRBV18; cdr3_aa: CASSPPSSNEQYF
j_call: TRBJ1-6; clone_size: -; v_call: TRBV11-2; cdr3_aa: CASSRRSGGSSYNSPLHF
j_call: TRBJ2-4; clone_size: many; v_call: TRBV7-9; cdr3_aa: CASSSILGGARAKNIQYF
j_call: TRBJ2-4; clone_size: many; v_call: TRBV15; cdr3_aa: CATSSLQGAKNIQYF
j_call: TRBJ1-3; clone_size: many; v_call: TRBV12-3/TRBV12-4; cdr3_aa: CASSFGGSRGTIYF
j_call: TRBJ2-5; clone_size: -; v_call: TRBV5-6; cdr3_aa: CASSLMGQSIQETQYF
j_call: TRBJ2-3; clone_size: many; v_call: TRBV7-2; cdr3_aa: CASSPRTSLNTQYF
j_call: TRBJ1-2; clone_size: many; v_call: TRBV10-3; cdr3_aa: CATWTVGGYGYTF
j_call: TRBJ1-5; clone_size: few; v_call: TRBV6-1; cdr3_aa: CASSEGSYSNQPQHF
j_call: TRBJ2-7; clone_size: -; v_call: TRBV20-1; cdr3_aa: CSARDSSSRVLDSYEQYF